This TCR beta chain derives from a study of blood T cell repertoires in COVID-19. Study information: The cDNA or gDNA used as material had been derived from T cells, B-cell-depleted T cells, or PBMCs.

Original analysis: It was from reference gene primer amplification that nucleated cell counts were estimated. Only in-frame clones appear in the TCRdb table, and some are missing; sequencing was by immunoSEQ multiplex PCR. The V and J calls and clone size come from that table; D and trimming were worked out from the DNA. The table includes around 67,000 clones, about four fifths detected once. Looked up from germline, CDR1 is LGHDT and CDR2 is YNNKEL (reference sequence). Trimming pared 4 bases from V and 1 base from J, leaving 7 bases between. The CDR3 covers 13 residues. The chain employs TRBV3-1 (or the pseudogene TRBV3-2) and TRBJ2-5; weak D call: TRBD2 (5 bases). This TCR came from a man between 70 and 80 years old with acute or convalescent COVID-19. The sample taken for sequencing was peripheral blood. The CDR3 sequence is CASSPRGQETQYF. As DNA, the CDR3 is TGTGCCAGCAGCCCCCGGGGCCAAGAGACCCAGTACTTC.